This TCR beta chain was sequenced in a study of T cell responses to AZD1222 COVID-19 vaccine. Repertoires were generated with immunoSEQ multiplex PCR, while TCRdb's copy carries only in-frame clones and drops some. The top ten clones hold approximately 10% of a sample with 100,000 or so clones, more than 70% of them seen once. The CDR3 runs to 14 residues. Germline V gene lookup returns CDR1 MNHNY and CDR2 SVGAGI (reference sequence). Trimming cost V 2 bases and J 3 bases; bases outside gene matches: 2. The chain is built from TRBV6-6 and TRBJ2-7; TRBD1 matches 9 bases. Source: peripheral blood, taken 28 days after the second AZD1222 dose. The source of this sequence is an adult who received the AZD1222 COVID-19 vaccine. This chain's CDR3 is CASSYGTGRYEQYF. In DNA form, the CDR3 reads TGTGCCAGCAGTTACGGGACAGGGCGCTACGAGCAGTACTTC.